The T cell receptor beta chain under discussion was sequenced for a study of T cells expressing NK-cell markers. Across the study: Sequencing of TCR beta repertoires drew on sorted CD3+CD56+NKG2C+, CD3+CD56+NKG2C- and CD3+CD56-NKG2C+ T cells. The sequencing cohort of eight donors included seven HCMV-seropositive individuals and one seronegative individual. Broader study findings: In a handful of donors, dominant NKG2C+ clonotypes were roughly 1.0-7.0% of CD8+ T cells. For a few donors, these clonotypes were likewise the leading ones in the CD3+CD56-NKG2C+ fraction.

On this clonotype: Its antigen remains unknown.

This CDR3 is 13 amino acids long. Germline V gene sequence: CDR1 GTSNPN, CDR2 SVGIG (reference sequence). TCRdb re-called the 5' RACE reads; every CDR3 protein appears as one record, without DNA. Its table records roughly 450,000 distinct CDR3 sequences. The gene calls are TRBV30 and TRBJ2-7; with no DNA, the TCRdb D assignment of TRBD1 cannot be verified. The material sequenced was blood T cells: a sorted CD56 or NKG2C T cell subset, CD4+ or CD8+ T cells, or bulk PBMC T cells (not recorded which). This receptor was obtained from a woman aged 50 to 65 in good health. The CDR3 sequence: CALRPPGSYEQYF.